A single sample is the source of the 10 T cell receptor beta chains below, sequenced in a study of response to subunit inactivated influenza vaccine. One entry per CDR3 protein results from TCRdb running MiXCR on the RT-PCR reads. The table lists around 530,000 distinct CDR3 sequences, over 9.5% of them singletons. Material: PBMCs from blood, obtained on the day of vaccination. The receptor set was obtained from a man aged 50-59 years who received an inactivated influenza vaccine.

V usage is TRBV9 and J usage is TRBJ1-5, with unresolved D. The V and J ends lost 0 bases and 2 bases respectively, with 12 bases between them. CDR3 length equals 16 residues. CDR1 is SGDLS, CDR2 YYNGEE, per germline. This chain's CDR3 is CASSVGLVPGNQPQHF. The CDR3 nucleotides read TGTGCCAGCAGCGTAGGCTTAGTCCCCGGCAATCAGCCCCAGCATTTT.

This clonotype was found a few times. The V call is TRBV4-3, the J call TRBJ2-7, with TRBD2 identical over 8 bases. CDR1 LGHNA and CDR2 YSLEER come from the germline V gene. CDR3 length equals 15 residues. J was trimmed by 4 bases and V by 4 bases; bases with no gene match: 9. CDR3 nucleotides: TGCGCCAGCAGCCTGGGGGTAGCGGGGAGTTACGAGCAGTACTTC. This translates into CASSLGVAGSYEQYF.

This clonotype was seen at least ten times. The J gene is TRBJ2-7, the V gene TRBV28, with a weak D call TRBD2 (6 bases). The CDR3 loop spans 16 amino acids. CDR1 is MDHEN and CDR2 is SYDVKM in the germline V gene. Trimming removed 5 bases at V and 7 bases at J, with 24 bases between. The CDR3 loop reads CASSPSTGGLRGEQYF. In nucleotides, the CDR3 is TGTGCCAGCAGTCCGTCCACCGGAGGGCTGAGGGGTGAGCAGTACTTC.

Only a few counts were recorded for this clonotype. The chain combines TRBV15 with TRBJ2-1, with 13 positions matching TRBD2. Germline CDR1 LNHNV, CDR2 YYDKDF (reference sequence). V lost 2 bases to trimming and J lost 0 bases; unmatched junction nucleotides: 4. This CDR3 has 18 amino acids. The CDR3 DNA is TGTGCCACCAGCAGACCAACTAGCGGGGGGGGCTCCTACAATGAGCAGTTCTTC. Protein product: CATSRPTSGGGSYNEQFF. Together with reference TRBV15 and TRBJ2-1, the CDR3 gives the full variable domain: DAMVIQNPRYQVTQFGKPVTLSCSQTLNHNVMYWYQQKSSQAPKLLFHYYDKDFNNEADTPDNFQSRRPNTSFCFLDIRSPGLGDTAMYLCATSRPTSGGGSYNEQFFGPGTRLTVL.

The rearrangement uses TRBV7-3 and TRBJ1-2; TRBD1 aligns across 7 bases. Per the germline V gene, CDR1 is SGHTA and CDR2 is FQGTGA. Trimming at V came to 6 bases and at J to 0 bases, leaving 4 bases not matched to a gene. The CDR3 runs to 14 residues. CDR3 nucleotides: TGTGCCAGCAGTCGGACAGGAGCTAACTATGGCTACACCTTC. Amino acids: CASSRTGANYGYTF.

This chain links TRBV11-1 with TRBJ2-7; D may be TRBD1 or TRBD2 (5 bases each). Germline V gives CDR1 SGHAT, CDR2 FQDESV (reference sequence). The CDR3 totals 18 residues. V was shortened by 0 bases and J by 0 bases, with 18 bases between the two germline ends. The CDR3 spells CASSLAPPGTSSSYEQYF. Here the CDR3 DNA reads TGTGCCAGCAGCTTAGCGCCCCCCGGGACGTCCAGCTCCTACGAGCAGTACTTC. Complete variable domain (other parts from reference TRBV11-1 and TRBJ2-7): EAEVAQSPRYKITEKSQAVAFWCDPISGHATLYWYRQILGQGPELLVQFQDESVVDDSQLPKDRFSAERLKGVDSTLKIQPAELGDSAMYLCASSLAPPGTSSSYEQYFGPGTRLTVT.

The CDR3 nucleotides are TGTGCCAGCAGTAGACGGACAGGGTCTGGGGCCAACGTCCTGACTTTC. This codes for CASSRRTGSGANVLTF. The chain carries TRBV12-3 or TRBV12-4 and TRBJ2-6; 8 bases agree with TRBD1. This CDR3 is 16 amino acids long. Trimming at V came to 5 bases and at J to 1 base, leaving 4 bases not matched to a gene.

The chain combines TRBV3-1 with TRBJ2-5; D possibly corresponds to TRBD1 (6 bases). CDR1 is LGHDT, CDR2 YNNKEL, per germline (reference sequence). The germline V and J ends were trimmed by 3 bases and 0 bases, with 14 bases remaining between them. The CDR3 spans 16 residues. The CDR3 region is CASSHTGRGYQETQYF. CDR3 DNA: TGTGCCAGCAGCCACACAGGGCGCGGGTACCAAGAGACCCAGTACTTC.

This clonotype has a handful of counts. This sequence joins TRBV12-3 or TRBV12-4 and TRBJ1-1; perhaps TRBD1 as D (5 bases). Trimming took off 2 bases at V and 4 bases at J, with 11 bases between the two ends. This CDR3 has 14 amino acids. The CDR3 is CASSLQGSSTEAFF. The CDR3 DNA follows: TGTGCCAGCAGTTTACAGGGTTCCAGCACTGAAGCTTTCTTT.

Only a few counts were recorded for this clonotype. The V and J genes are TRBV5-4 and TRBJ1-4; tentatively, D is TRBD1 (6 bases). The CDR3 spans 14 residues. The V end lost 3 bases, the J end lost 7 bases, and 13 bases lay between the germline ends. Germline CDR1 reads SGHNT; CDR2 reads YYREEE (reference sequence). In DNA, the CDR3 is TGTGCCAGCAGCTCCCGGGACACACGTGAAAAACTGTTTTTT. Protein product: CASSSRDTREKLFF.